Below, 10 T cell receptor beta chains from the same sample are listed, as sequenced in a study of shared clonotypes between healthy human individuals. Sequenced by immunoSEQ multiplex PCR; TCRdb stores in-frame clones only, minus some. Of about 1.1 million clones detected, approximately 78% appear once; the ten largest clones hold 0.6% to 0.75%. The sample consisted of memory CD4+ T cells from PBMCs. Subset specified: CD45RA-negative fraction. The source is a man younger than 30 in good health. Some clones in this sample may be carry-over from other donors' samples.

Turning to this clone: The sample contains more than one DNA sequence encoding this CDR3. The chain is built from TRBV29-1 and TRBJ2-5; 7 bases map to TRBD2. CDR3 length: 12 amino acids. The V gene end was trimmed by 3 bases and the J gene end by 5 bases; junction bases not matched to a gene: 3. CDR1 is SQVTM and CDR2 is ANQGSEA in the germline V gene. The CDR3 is CSVDGGSETQYF. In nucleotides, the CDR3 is TGCAGCGTTGACGGGGGGTCGGAGACCCAGTACTTC.

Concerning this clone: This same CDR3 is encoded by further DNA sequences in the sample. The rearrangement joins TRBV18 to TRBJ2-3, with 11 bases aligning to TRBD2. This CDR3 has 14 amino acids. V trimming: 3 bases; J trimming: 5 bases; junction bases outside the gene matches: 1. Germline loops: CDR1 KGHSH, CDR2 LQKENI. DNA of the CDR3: TGTGCCAGCTCACCGGGACTAGCGGTAGATACGCAGTATTTT. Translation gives CASSPGLAVDTQYF.

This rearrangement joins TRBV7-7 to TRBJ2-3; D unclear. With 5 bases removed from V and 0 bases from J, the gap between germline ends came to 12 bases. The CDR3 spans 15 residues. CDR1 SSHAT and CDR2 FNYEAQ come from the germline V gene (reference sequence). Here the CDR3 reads CASSPGPYSTDTQYF. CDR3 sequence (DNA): TGTGCCAGCAGCCCCGGTCCTTATAGCACAGATACGCAGTATTTT. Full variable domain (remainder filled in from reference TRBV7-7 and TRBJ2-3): GAGVSQSPRYKVTKRGQDVTLRCDPISSHATLYWYQQALGQGPEFLTYFNYEAQPDKSGLPSDRFSAERPEGSISTLTIQRTEQRDSAMYRCASSPGPYSTDTQYFGPGTRLTVL.

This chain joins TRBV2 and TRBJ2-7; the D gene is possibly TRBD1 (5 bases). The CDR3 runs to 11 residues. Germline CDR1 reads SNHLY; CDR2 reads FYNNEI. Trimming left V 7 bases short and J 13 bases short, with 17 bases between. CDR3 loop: CASTLGRQGYF. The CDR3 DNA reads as TGTGCCAGCACCCTAGGAAGGCAGGGATACTTC. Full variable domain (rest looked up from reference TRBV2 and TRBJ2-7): EPEVTQTPSHQVTQMGQEVILRCVPISNHLYFYWYRQILGQKVEFLVSFYNNEISEKSEIFDDQFSVERPDGSNFTLKIRSTKLEDSAMYFCASTLGRQGYFGPGTRLTVT.

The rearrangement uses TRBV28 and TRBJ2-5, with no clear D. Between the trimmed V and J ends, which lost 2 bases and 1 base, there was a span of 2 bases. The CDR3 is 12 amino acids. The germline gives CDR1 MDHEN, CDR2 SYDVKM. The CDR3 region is CASSLRQETQYF. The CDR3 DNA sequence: TGTGCCAGCAGTTTACGCCAAGAGACCCAGTACTTC.

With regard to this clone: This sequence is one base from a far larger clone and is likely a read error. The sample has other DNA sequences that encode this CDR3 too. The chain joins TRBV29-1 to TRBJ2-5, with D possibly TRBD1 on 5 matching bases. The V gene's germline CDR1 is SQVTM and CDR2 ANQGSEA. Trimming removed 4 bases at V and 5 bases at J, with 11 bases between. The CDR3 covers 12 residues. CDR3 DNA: TGCAGCGTTGGTTTCAGGGCCGAGACCCAGTACTTC. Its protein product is CSVGFRAETQYF.

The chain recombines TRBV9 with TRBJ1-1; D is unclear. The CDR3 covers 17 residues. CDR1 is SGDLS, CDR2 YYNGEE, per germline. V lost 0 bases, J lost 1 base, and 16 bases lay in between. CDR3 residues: CASSVVERYGGNTEAFF. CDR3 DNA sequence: TGTGCCAGCAGCGTAGTGGAAAGATACGGAGGGAACACTGAAGCTTTCTTT. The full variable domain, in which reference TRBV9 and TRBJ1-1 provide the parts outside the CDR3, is DSGVTQTPKHLITATGQRVTLRCSPRSGDLSVYWYQQSLDQGLQFLIQYYNGEERAKGNILERFSAQQFPDLHSELNLSSLELGDSALYFCASSVVERYGGNTEAFFGQGTRLTVV.

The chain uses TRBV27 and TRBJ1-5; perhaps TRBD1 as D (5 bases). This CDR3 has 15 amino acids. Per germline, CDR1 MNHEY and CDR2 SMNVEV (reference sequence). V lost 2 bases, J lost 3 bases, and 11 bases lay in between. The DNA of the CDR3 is TGTGCCAGCAGTTTAATTCCAGGGAACAATCAGCCCCAGCATTTT. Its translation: CASSLIPGNNQPQHF.

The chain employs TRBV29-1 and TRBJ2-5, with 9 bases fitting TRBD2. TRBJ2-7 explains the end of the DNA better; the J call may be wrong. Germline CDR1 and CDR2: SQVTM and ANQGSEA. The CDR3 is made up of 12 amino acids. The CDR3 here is CSVWREGYEQYF. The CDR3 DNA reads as TGCAGCGTATGGCGGGAGGGTTACGAGCAGTACTTC.

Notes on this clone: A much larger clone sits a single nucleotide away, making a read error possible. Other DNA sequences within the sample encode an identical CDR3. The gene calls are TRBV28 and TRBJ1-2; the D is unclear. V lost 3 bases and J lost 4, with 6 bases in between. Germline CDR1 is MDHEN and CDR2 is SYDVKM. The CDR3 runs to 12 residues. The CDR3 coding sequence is TGTGCCAGCAGTTTTTCAGGCTATGGCTACACCTTC. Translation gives CASSFSGYGYTF.